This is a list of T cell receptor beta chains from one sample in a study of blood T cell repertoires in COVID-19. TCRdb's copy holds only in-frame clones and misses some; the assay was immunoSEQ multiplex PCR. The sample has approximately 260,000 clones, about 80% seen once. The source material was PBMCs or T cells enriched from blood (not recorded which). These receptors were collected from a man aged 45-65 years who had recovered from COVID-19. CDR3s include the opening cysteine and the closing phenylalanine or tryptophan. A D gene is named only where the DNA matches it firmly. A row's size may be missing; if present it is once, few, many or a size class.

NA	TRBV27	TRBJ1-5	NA	CASSLSPGESQPQHF	TGTGCCAGCAGTTTATCTCCAGGGGAAAGTCAGCCCCAGCATTTT
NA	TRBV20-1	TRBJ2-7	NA	CSASPGVGYEQYF	TGCAGTGCTAGTCCAGGGGTAGGGTACGAGCAGTACTTC
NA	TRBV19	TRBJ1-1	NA	CASRTRTDRGTEAFF	TGTGCCAGTAGGACTCGGACAGACCGAGGGACTGAAGCTTTCTTT
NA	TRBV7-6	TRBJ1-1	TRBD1	CASSSQQGAMNTEAFF	TGTGCCAGCAGCTCCCAACAGGGGGCGATGAACACTGAAGCTTTCTTT
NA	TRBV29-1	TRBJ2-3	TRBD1	CSDRDRAADTQYF	TGCAGCGACCGGGACAGGGCTGCAGATACGCAGTATTTT
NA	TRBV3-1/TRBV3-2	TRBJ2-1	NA	CASSLPSSSYNEQFF	TGTGCCAGCAGCCTGCCTAGCTCCTCCTACAATGAGCAGTTCTTC
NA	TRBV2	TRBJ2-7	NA	CASRMDSYEQYF	TGTGCCAGCAGGATGGACAGTTACGAGCAGTACTTC
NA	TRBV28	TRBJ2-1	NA	CASSPRTHLEQFF	TGTGCCAGCAGTCCACGGACTCACCTAGAGCAGTTCTTC
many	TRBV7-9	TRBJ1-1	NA	CASSFGDSEAFF	TGTGCCAGCAGCTTCGGAGACAGTGAAGCTTTCTTT
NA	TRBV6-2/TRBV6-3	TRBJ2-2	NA	CASSSRIGQFYTGELFF	TGTGCCAGCAGTTCACGGATTGGACAGTTTTACACCGGGGAGCTGTTTTTT
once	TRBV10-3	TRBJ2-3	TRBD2	CAIRPPGGPGDTQYF	TGTGCCATCAGGCCCCCGGGAGGGCCTGGAGATACGCAGTATTTT
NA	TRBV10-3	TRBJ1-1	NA	CAISADAGQAFF	TGTGCCATCAGTGCGGACGCAGGGCAAGCTTTCTTT
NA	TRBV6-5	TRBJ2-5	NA	CAGGRETQYF	TGTGCCGGGGGGAGAGAGACCCAGTACTTC
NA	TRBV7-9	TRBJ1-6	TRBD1	CASTRWAGQGDNSPLHF	TGTGCCAGCACCCGGTGGGCCGGACAGGGTGATAATTCACCCCTCCACTTT
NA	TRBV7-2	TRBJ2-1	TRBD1	CASSSAGQGGNEQFF	TGTGCCAGCAGCTCAGCGGGACAGGGTGGCAATGAGCAGTTCTTC
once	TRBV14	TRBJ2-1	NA	CASSQGGRANEQFF	TGTGCCAGCAGCCAAGGAGGCAGGGCTAATGAGCAGTTCTTC
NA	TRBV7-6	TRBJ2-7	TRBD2	CASSPEREALYEQYF	TGTGCCAGCAGCCCAGAGCGGGAGGCCCTCTACGAGCAGTACTTC
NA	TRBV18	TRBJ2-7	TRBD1	CASSRQGYEQYF	TGTGCCAGCTCAAGACAGGGCTACGAGCAGTACTTC
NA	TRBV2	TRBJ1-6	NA	CASSGQPNNSPLHF	TGTGCCAGCAGTGGACAGCCGAATAATTCACCCCTCCACTTT
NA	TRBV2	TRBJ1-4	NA	CASSSGATNEKLFF	TGTGCCAGCAGTTCCGGGGCAACTAATGAAAAACTGTTTTTT
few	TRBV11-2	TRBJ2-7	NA	CASSLGPLYEQYF	TGTGCCAGCAGCTTAGGCCCCCTATACGAGCAGTACTTC
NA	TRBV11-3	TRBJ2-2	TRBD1	CASRKGQGVRSGELFF	TGTGCCAGCAGGAAAGGACAGGGGGTGCGCTCCGGGGAGCTGTTTTTT
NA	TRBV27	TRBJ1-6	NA	CASSLPSQGFPSPLHF	TGTGCCAGCAGTTTACCGTCCCAGGGGTTCCCCTCACCCCTCCACTTT
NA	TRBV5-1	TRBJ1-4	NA	CASSLRSGVGEKLFF	TGCGCCAGCAGCTTACGGTCGGGGGTCGGTGAAAAACTGTTTTTT
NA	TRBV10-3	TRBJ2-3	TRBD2	CAISVAGVRDTQYF	TGTGCCATCAGTGTAGCGGGGGTCCGAGATACGCAGTATTTT
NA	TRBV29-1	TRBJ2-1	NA	CSGTTGMVTNEQFF	TGCAGCGGAACGACAGGCATGGTTACTAATGAGCAGTTCTTC
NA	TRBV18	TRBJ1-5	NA	CASSPGDRQGPQHF	TGTGCCAGCTCACCGGGAGACAGGCAGGGGCCCCAGCATTTT
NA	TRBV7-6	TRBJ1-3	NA	CASSLQGNSGNTIYF	TGTGCCAGCAGCTTACAGGGCAACTCTGGAAACACCATATATTTT
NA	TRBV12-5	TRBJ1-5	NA	CASALSWGDQPQHF	TGTGCTAGTGCCCTATCGTGGGGGGATCAGCCCCAGCATTTT
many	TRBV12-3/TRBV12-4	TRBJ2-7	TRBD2	CASSPGGWSEQYF	TGTGCCAGCAGTCCGGGGGGGTGGTCCGAGCAGTACTTC
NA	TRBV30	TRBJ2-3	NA	CAWNRLGSTDTQYF	TGTGCCTGGAATAGGCTAGGAAGCACAGATACGCAGTATTTT
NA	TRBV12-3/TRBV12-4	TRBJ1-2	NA	CASSLPASGGYTF	TGTGCCAGCAGTTTACCAGCCTCGGGAGGCTACACCTTC
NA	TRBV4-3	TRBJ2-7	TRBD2	CASSQQPAGGYEQYF	TGCGCCAGCAGCCAGCAACCAGCGGGAGGGTACGAGCAGTACTTC
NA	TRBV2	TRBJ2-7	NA	CASSTQGLPGEQYF	TGTGCCAGCAGCACACAGGGCCTCCCGGGCGAGCAGTACTTC